This T cell receptor (beta chain) was recorded in a study of early T cells in non-severe SARS-CoV-2 infection. Study-level background: Sequencing of unsorted whole blood was done on bulk RNA, leaving chains unpaired.

Study-level points and caveats: Comparison of clonotypes with VDJdb favored anti-spike CD8 responses while missing private and CD4 specificities.

This clonotype was picked up many times. What it binds is not known. Individual cDNA molecules received unique molecular identifiers. TCRdb passed the 5' RACE reads through MiXCR, listing each CDR3 protein once. The sample lists tens of thousands of distinct CDR3 sequences; around 9.3% were seen once. This TCR was sampled from an adult who was a healthcare worker with PCR-confirmed SARS-CoV-2 infection or an uninfected control (not recorded which). Source material: whole blood.

CDR3 sequence: CAWGGRINEKLFF. CDR3 in DNA: TGTGCCTGGGGTGGACGGATCAATGAAAAACTGTTTTTT. This sequence joins TRBV30 and TRBJ1-4; D not certain. The V end was cut by 5 bases, the J end by 5 bases, with 12 bases between. Germline V gene sequence: CDR1 GTSNPN, CDR2 SVGIG (reference sequence). The CDR3 length is 13 residues.